The rows below give T cell receptor beta chains drawn from one sample of a study of blood T cell repertoires in COVID-19. The data were produced by immunoSEQ multiplex PCR, yet TCRdb's version contains in-frame clones alone and is incomplete. The data hold some 110,000 clones, with approximately 85% observed a single time. Sequenced sample: peripheral blood. The receptors shown here come from a woman of 80 years or more with COVID-19, enrolled during active disease. CDR3s include the opening cysteine and the closing phenylalanine or tryptophan. Each record gives: D gene, clone size, J gene, CDR3 length, V gene, CDR3 DNA, CDR3 protein. The D gene is left open where the match is weak. Clone size, where shown, is once, few, many, or a class for clones that have expanded.

NA | NA | TRBJ2-3 | 15 | TRBV18 | TGTGCCAGCTCACCACAGGGACTTTCCACAGATACGCAGTATTTT | CASSPQGLSTDTQYF
NA | NA | TRBJ2-2 | 13 | TRBV24-1 | TGTGCCACCAGTGAGAGTAGCACCGGGGAGCTGTTTTTT | CATSESSTGELFF
NA | NA | TRBJ1-6 | 12 | TRBV6-5 | TGTGCCAGCAGTCTTATTGATTCACCCCTCCACTTT | CASSLIDSPLHF
TRBD1 | few | TRBJ2-6 | 19 | TRBV28 | TGTGCCAGCAGTTCCCGCCCGGGGACAGGGGGACCGGGGGCCAACGTCCTGACTTTC | CASSSRPGTGGPGANVLTF
TRBD1 | NA | TRBJ1-2 | 13 | TRBV3-1/TRBV3-2 | TGTGCCAGCAGCCAAGGTATTGACAGGGAAGGCACCTTC | CASSQGIDREGTF
NA | NA | TRBJ1-1 | 16 | TRBV11-2 | TGTGCCAGCAGCCTCATTTCGGGACACCGGAACACTGAAGCTTTCTTT | CASSLISGHRNTEAFF
TRBD2 | once | TRBJ2-2 | 17 | TRBV24-1 | TGTGCCACCAGTGATAGGACTAGCGGGAGTCCCACCGGGGAGCTGTTTTTT | CATSDRTSGSPTGELFF
NA | NA | TRBJ2-7 | 16 | TRBV7-9 | TGTGCCAGCAGCTTTTTTGGGACACCCGCTTCTTTCGAGCAGTACTTC | CASSFFGTPASFEQYF
NA | NA | TRBJ1-2 | 14 | TRBV28 | TGTGCCAGCAGTTTATCAGGTCCTGGTACGGGCTACACCTTC | CASSLSGPGTGYTF
TRBD2 | NA | TRBJ2-2 | 13 | TRBV6-2/TRBV6-3 | TGTGCCAGCAGCCACGGACTAGCCGGGGAGCTGTTTTTT | CASSHGLAGELFF
NA | NA | TRBJ1-1 | 16 | TRBV10-3 | TGTGCCATCAGTGACCCTACAGGACCTCAGAACACTGAAGCTTTCTTT | CAISDPTGPQNTEAFF
TRBD1 | NA | TRBJ1-1 | 16 | TRBV5-1 | TGCGCCAGCAGCTTGGCGGGACAGGGGGCCCACACTGAAGCTTTCTTT | CASSLAGQGAHTEAFF
TRBD1 | NA | TRBJ2-2 | 15 | TRBV7-2 | TGTGCCAGCAGCCTGCGGACAGGATTAGGTGGGGAGCTGTTTTTT | CASSLRTGLGGELFF
NA | NA | TRBJ1-5 | 16 | TRBV6-6 | TGTGCCAGCAGTTACTCGAGTGGGGGAGGAAATCAGCCCCAGCATTTT | CASSYSSGGGNQPQHF
NA | NA | TRBJ2-7 | 13 | TRBV5-5 | TGTGCCAGCAGCCGCCCAGATCGGGACGAGCAGTACTTC | CASSRPDRDEQYF
NA | NA | TRBJ2-2 | 17 | TRBV4-2 | TGTGCCAGCAGCCAAGATGACGGGACTTATGCTCTCGGGGAGCTGTTTTTT | CASSQDDGTYALGELFF
TRBD2 | NA | TRBJ2-7 | 16 | TRBV5-1 | TGCGCCAGCAGCTTGAGGGCTAGCGGATCCACCTACGAGCAGTACTTC | CASSLRASGSTYEQYF
TRBD1 | NA | TRBJ2-3 | 15 | TRBV2 | TGTGCCAGCAGGGCCCCGGGACAGGGGCCCGATACGCAGTATTTT | CASRAPGQGPDTQYF
NA | NA | TRBJ2-5 | 15 | TRBV19 | TGTGCCAGTAGTATCGGCGCAGGGTATCAAGAGACCCAGTACTTC | CASSIGAGYQETQYF
TRBD1 | NA | TRBJ1-4 | 18 | TRBV24-1 | TGTGCCACCAGTGATTTGCCGCGGGACAGCCATACACATGAAAAACTGTTTTTT | CATSDLPRDSHTHEKLFF
TRBD1 | NA | TRBJ2-6 | 15 | TRBV2 | TGTGCCAGCAGTGGCACAGGGGGTGGGGCCAACGTCCTGACTTTC | CASSGTGGGANVLTF
TRBD1 | NA | TRBJ1-4 | 17 | TRBV14 | TGTGCCAGCAGCCCGTTCCGGGACAGGGACCGAAATGAAAAACTGTTTTTT | CASSPFRDRDRNEKLFF